A single sample is the source of the 6 T cell receptor beta chains below, sequenced in a study of PD-1 blockade in classical Hodgkin lymphoma (dated by TCRdb to between 2020 and 2021). The time point label corresponds to: cycle 2 day 1 (C2D1) of nivolumab. All trial patients had relapsed after autologous stem cell transplantation, with cohorts A, B and C differing in prior brentuximab vedotin exposure. The library was obtained by the immunoSEQ multiplex PCR assay. In its TCRdb copy, this immuneACCESS table keeps in-frame sequences only and misses some clones. Where compared with another copy, unresolved V genes explain less than half of these, and the others have no known cause. The table for this sample lists approximately 150,000 clones; 78% of them were counted only once. Of the sample, roughly 9.2% falls within the top ten clones. Source: peripheral blood mononuclear cells (PBMCs), taken before the second cycle of nivolumab. The receptors stem from a human donor with classical Hodgkin lymphoma.

The genes are TRBV7-3 and TRBJ2-2; 8 nucleotides match TRBD1. CDR3 size: 15 residues. V was clipped by 4 bases and J by 6 bases; unmatched bases: 7. CDR1 and CDR2 from the germline V gene are SGHTA and FQGTGA. The CDR3 reads CASSSPDRGPGELFF. The CDR3 coding sequence is TGTGCCAGCAGCTCCCCCGACAGGGGCCCCGGGGAGCTGTTTTTT.

V gene TRBV9 combines with J gene TRBJ2-3; TRBD2 aligns across 8 bases. J gave up 2 bases and V 0 bases, and 5 bases lay outside the gene matches. Germline V CDR1 and CDR2: SGDLS, YYNGEE. This CDR3 has 16 amino acids. CDR3 DNA: TGTGCCAGCAGCGTAGAAACTAGCGGATACACAGATACGCAGTATTTT. Its translation: CASSVETSGYTDTQYF.

The chain uses TRBV7-9 and TRBJ2-7; D not certain. CDR3 size: 13 residues. Germline-derived CDR1 and CDR2 are SEHNR and FQNEAQ (reference sequence). V gave up 1 base and J gave up 2 bases, with 6 bases separating them. The CDR3 DNA reads TGTGCCAGCAGCTTAGGGGTCCCCTACGAGCAGTACTTC. This codes for CASSLGVPYEQYF.

This sequence joins TRBV4-1 and TRBJ2-3; possibly TRBD1 or TRBD2 for D (6 bases each). With 0 bases removed from V and 0 bases from J, the gap between germline ends came to 19 bases. CDR3 size: 19 residues. In germline, CDR1 is MGHRA, CDR2 YSYEKL. CDR3 in amino acids: CASSQEGGQHVSSTDTQYF. CDR3 sequence (DNA): TGCGCCAGCAGCCAAGAGGGAGGACAGCACGTATCTAGCACAGATACGCAGTATTTT.

The chain carries TRBV7-2 and TRBJ2-7; D gene uncertain. This CDR3 is 12 amino acids long. Germline values: CDR1 SGHTA, CDR2 FQGNSA. The V end was cut by 1 base, the J end by 9 bases, with 10 bases between. CDR3 sequence: CASSLGMGGQYF. DNA for the CDR3: TGTGCCAGCAGCTTAGGGATGGGCGGGCAGTACTTC.

This clone was observed a handful of times. Written as DNA, the CDR3 is TGTGCCGGCCACCTTGGAGCGGGAGAAAATGAGCAGTTCTTC. Amino acids: CAGHLGAGENEQFF. The chain joins TRBV18 to TRBJ2-1; 8 positions match TRBD2. The trim removed 11 bases at V and 7 bases at J, leaving 13 bases unmatched. This CDR3 comprises 14 residues. Germline CDR1 KGHSH, CDR2 LQKENI.